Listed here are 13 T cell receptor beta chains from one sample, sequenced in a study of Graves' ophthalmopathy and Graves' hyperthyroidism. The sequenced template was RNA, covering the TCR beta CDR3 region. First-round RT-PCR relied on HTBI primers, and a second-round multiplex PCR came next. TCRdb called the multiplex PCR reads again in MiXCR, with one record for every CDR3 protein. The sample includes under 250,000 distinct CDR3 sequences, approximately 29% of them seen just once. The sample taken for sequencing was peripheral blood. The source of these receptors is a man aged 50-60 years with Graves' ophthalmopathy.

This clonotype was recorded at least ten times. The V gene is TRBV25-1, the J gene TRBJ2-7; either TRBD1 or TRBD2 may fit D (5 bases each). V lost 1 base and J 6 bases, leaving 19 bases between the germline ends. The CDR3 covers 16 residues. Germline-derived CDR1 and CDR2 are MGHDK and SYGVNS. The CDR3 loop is CASSEFGAGAPFEQYF. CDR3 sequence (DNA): TGTGCCAGCAGTGAATTCGGGGCCGGAGCCCCGTTCGAGCAGTACTTC.

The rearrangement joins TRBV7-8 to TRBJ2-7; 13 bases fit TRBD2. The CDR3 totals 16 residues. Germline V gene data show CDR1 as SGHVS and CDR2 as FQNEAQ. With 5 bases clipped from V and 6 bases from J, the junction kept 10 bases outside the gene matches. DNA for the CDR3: TGTGCCAGCAGCAGAAACGGACTAGCGGGAGCCGGCGAGCAGTACTTC. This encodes CASSRNGLAGAGEQYF.

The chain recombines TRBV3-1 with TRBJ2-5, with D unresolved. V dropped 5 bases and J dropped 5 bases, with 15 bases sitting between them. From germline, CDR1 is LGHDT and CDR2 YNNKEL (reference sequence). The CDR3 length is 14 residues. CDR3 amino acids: CASSWRSAAETQYF. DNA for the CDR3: TGTGCCAGCAGCTGGCGCTCCGCGGCCGAGACCCAGTACTTC.

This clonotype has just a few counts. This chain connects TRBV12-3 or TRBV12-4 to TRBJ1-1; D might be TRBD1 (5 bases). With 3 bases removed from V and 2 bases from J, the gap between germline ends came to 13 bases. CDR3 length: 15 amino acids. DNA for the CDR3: TGTGCCAGCAGTTTGGTGGGCTGGGGCAACACTGAAGCTTTCTTT. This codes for CASSLVGWGNTEAFF.

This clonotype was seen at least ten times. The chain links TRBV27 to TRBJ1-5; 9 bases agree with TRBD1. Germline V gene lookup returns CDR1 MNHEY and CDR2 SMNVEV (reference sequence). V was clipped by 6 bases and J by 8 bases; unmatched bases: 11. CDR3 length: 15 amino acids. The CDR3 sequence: CASSSGQGVGEPQHF. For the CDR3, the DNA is TGTGCCAGCAGCTCGGGACAGGGTGTAGGTGAGCCCCAGCATTTT.

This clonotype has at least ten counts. CDR3 region: CASKEDSNYGYTF. The CDR3, as DNA: TGTGCCAGCAAGGAAGATTCTAACTATGGCTACACCTTC. The V call is TRBV2, the J call TRBJ1-2; no firm D call. Germline-derived CDR1 and CDR2 are SNHLY and FYNNEI. The CDR3 spans 13 residues. V dropped 7 bases and J dropped 0 bases, with 9 bases sitting between them.

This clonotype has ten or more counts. CDR3 region: CASSLAVMAGNQPQHF. CDR3 nucleotide sequence: TGTGCCAGCAGTTTAGCGGTGATGGCAGGCAATCAGCCCCAGCATTTT. V gene TRBV12-3 or TRBV12-4 combines with J gene TRBJ1-5; D is unresolved. This CDR3 region has 16 residues. Deletions cut 0 bases from V and 2 bases from J, with 11 bases between.

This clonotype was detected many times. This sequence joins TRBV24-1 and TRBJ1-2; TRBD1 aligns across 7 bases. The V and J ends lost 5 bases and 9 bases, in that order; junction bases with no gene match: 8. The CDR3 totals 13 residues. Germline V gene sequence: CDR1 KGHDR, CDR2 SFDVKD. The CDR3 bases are TGTGCCACCAGTGCGGGACAGAACTTCCGCTACACCTTC. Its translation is CATSAGQNFRYTF.

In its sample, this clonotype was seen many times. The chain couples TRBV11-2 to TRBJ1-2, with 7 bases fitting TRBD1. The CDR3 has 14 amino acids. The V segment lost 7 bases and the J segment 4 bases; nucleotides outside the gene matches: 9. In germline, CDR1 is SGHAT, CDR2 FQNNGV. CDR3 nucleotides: TGTGCCAGCAACCCCGGGACAGAACTCTATGGCTACACCTTC. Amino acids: CASNPGTELYGYTF. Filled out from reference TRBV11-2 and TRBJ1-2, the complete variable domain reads EAGVAQSPRYKIIEKRQSVAFWCNPISGHATLYWYQQILGQGPKLLIQFQNNGVVDDSQLPKDRFSAERLKGVDSTLKIQPAKLEDSAVYLCASNPGTELYGYTFGSGTRLTVV.

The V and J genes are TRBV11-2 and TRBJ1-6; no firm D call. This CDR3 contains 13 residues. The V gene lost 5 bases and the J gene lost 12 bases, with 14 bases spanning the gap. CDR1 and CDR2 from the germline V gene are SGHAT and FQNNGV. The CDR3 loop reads CASSLGALLPLHF. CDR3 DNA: TGTGCCAGCAGCCTAGGTGCCCTCTTACCCCTCCACTTT.

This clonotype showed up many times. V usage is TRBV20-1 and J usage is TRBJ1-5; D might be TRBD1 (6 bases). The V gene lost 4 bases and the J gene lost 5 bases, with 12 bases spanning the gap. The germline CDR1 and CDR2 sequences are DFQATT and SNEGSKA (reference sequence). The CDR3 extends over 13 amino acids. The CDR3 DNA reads TGCAGTGCTAAACCAGGGGCGGATCAGCCCCAGCATTTT. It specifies CSAKPGADQPQHF.

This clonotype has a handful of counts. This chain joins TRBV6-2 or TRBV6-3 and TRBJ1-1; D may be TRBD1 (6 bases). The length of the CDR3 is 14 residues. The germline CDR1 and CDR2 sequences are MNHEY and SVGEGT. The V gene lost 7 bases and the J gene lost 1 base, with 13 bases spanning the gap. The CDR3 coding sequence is TGTGCCAGCAAGACTTGGGACAAGAACACTGAAGCTTTCTTT. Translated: CASKTWDKNTEAFF.

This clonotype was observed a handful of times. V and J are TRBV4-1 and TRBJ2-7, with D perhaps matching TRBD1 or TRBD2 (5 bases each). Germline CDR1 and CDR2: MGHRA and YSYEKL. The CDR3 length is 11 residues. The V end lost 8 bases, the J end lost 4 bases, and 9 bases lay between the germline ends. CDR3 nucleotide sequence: TGCGCCAGCGGGGACGGATACGAGCAGTACTTC. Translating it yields CASGDGYEQYF.